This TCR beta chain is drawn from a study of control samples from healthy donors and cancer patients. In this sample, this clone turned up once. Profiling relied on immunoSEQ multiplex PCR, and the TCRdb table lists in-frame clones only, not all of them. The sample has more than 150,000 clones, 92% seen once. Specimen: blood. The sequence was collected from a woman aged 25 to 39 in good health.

CDR3 protein: CAWSPLAGVIDEQYF. As DNA, the CDR3 is TGTGCCTGGAGTCCCCTCGCGGGAGTTATCGACGAGCAGTACTTC. The rearrangement uses TRBV30 and TRBJ2-7; the match to TRBD2 covers 7 bases. V shed 2 bases, J shed 5 bases, and the junction held 12 bases outside the gene matches. Germline assignment: CDR1 GTSNPN and CDR2 SVGIG (reference sequence). The CDR3 spans 15 residues.